The 6 T cell receptor beta chains presented below share a single source sample, sequenced in a study of human T cells and chemical hapten exposure. Time point defined: patch test 1, 2 weeks after DPC sensitization. Treatment described: therapeutic diphenylcyclopropenone sensitization with weekly scalp DPC. TCRdb reprocessed the RACE reads via MiXCR and lists one record per CDR3 protein. The sample records around 340,000 distinct CDR3 sequences, approximately 6.9% being singletons. The sequencing here drew on whole blood, taken in connection with sensitization to the hapten diphenylcyclopropenone (DPC). These receptors all stem from a young woman with alopecia areata. Some clones in this sample may be carry-over from other donors' samples.

This clonotype was observed many times. The V gene is TRBV2, the J gene TRBJ2-1; D perhaps matches TRBD2 (5 bases). The CDR3 length is 13 residues. V was clipped by 4 bases and J by 5 bases, with 9 bases between them. The germline V gene encodes CDR1 SNHLY and CDR2 FYNNEI. As DNA, the CDR3 is TGTGCCAGCAGTGTGACGAGGGACAATGAGCAGTTCTTC. Protein: CASSVTRDNEQFF.

This clonotype was counted many times. V and J are TRBV3-1 and TRBJ1-1; tentative D call: TRBD1 (5 bases). The CDR3 contains 13 residues. Germline V gene lookup returns CDR1 LGHDT and CDR2 YNNKEL (reference sequence). V dropped 1 base and J dropped 7 bases, with 10 bases sitting between them. Here the CDR3 DNA reads TGTGCCAGCAGCCAAGCCAGGGCATTTGAAGCTTTCTTT. Its protein product is CASSQARAFEAFF.

The genes are TRBV7-2 and TRBJ1-1; TRBD1 is a possible D gene (6 bases). Trimming shortened V by 7 bases and J by 1 base, and 16 bases separated the two germline ends. The CDR3 sequence is 15 residues long. Germline CDR1 is SGHTA and CDR2 is FQGNSA. CDR3 in DNA: TGTGCCAGCACGATACTGGACAGACAGAACACTGAAGCTTTCTTT. This sequence encodes CASTILDRQNTEAFF.

This clonotype was found many times. This rearrangement joins TRBV28 to TRBJ2-2, with D perhaps matching TRBD1 or TRBD2 (6 bases each). The germline gives CDR1 MDHEN, CDR2 SYDVKM. The length of the CDR3 is 15 residues. The ends were cut back, 3 bases at V and 0 bases at J, with 8 bases in the middle. CDR3 nucleotides: TGTGCCAGCAGTTTCGGGGGCTCGAACACCGGGGAGCTGTTTTTT. Translated, it gives CASSFGGSNTGELFF. The complete variable domain, with remaining parts taken from reference TRBV28 and TRBJ2-2, reads DVKVTQSSRYLVKRTGEKVFLECVQDMDHENMFWYRQDPGLGLRLIYFSYDVKMKEKGDIPEGYSVSREKKERFSLILESASTNQTSMYLCASSFGGSNTGELFFGEGSRLTVL.

This chain uses TRBV7-8 with TRBJ1-3; D possibly corresponds to TRBD1 (5 bases). The length of the CDR3 is 16 residues. Germline CDR1 reads SGHVS; CDR2 reads FQNEAQ. Trimming left V 5 bases short and J 4 bases short, with 18 bases between. The CDR3 nucleotides read TGTGCCAGCAGCATGGTCGGGGCCGCAGCCGGAAACACCATATATTTT. Encoded protein: CASSMVGAAAGNTIYF.

The CDR3 nucleotides are TGCGCCAGCAGCCGTGGGACTAGCGGGGGGGCTGATGAGCAGTTCTTC. Its protein is CASSRGTSGGADEQFF. This sequence joins TRBV5-1 and TRBJ2-1; TRBD2 aligns across 16 bases. CDR3 length: 16 amino acids. J was trimmed by 8 bases and V by 4 bases; bases with no gene match: 6. Germline CDR1 SGHRS, CDR2 YFSETQ.